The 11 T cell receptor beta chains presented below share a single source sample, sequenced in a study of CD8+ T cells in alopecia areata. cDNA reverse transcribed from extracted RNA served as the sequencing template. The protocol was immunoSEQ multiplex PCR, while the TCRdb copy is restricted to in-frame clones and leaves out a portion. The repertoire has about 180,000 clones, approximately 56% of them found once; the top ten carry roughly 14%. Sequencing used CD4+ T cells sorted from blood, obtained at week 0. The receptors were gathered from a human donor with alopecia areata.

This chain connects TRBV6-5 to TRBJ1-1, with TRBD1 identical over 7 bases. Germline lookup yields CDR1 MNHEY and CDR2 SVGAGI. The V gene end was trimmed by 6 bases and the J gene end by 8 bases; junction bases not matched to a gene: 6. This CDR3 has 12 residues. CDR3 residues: CASSQGQLEAFF. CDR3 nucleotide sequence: TGTGCCAGCAGCCAGGGACAGTTAGAAGCTTTCTTT.

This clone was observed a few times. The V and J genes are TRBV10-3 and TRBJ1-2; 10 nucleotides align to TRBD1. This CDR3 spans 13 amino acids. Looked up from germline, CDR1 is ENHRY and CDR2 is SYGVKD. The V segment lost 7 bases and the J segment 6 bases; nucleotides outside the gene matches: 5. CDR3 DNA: TGTGCCATCACCACGACAGGGGGCGATGGCTACACCTTC. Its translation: CAITTTGGDGYTF.

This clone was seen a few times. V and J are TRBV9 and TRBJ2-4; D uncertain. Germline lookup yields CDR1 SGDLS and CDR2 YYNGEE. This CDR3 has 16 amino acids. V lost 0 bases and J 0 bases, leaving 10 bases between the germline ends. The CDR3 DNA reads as TGTGCCAGCAGCGTAGATCCCGGCGTAGCCAAAAACATTCAGTACTTC. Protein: CASSVDPGVAKNIQYF.

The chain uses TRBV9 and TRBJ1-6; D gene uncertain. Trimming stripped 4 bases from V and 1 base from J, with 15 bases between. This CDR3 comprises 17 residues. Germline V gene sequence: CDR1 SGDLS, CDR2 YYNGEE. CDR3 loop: CASSPDGETSYNSPLHF. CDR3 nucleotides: TGTGCCAGCAGCCCCGACGGTGAAACGTCCTATAATTCACCCCTCCACTTT.

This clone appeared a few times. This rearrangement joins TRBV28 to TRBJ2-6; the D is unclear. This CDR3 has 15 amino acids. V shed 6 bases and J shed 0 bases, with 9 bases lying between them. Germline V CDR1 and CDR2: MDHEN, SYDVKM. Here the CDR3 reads CASRAQNSGANVLTF. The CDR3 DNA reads TGTGCCAGCAGGGCACAGAACTCTGGGGCCAACGTCCTGACTTTC.

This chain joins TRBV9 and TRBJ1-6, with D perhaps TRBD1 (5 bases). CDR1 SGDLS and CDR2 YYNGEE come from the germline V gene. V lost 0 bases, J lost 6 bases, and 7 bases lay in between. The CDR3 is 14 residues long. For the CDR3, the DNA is TGTGCCAGCAGCGTAGAGGGGTTTAATTCACCCCTCCACTTT. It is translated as CASSVEGFNSPLHF.

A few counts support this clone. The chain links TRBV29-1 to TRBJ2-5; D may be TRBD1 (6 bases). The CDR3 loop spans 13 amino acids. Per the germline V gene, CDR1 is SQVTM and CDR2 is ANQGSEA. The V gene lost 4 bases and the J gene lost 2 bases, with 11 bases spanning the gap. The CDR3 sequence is CSVGYTGQETQYF. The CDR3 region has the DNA TGCAGCGTTGGGTATACAGGGCAAGAGACCCAGTACTTC.

The CDR3 loop is CASSTKSGQITDTQYF. The CDR3 DNA sequence: TGCGCCAGCAGCACCAAATCGGGACAGATCACAGATACGCAGTATTTT. The rearrangement joins TRBV5-1 to TRBJ2-3; 7 bases match TRBD1. V shed 4 bases, J shed 2 bases, and the junction held 10 bases outside the gene matches. This CDR3 has 16 amino acids. The germline V gene has CDR1 SGHRS and CDR2 YFSETQ.

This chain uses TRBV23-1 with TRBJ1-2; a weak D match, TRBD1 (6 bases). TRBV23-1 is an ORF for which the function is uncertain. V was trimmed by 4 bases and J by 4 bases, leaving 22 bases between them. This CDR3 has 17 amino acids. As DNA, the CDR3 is TGCGCCAGCAGTCCAGATTGCAACAGGGAAGTCGGCTATGGCTACACCTTC. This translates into CASSPDCNREVGYGYTF.

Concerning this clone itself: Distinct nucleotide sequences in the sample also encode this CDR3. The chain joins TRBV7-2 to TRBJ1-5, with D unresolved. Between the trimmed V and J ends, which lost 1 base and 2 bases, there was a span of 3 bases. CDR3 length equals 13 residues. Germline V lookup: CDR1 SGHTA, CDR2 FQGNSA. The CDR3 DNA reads TGTGCCAGCAGCTTAGATCGCAATCAGCCCCAGCATTTT. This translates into CASSLDRNQPQHF.

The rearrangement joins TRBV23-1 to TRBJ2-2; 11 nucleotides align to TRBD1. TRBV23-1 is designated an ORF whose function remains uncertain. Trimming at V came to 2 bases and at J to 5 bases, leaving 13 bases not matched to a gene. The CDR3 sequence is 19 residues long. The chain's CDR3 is CASSQHPEDRGLGTGELFF. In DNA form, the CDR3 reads TGCGCCAGCAGTCAACACCCCGAGGACAGGGGGCTTGGGACCGGGGAGCTGTTTTTT.